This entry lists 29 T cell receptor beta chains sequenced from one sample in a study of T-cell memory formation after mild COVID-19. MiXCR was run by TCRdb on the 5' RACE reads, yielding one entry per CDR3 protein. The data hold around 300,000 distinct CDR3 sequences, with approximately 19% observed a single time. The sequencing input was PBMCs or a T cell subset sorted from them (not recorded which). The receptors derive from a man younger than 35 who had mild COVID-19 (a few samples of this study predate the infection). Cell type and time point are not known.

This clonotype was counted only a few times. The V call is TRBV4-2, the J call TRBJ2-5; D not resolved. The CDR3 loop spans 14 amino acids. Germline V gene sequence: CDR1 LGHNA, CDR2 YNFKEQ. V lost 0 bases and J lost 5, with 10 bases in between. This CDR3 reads CASSQEALMETQYF. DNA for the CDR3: TGTGCCAGCAGCCAAGAAGCCCTTATGGAGACCCAGTACTTC.

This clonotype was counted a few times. The CDR3 sequence is CASSLPTGVSGANVLTF. CDR3 nucleotides: TGCGCCAGCAGCTTACCGACAGGGGTCTCTGGGGCCAACGTCCTGACTTTC. This chain uses TRBV5-1 with TRBJ2-6, with 8 bases lining up with TRBD1. The CDR3 has 17 amino acids. Germline CDR1 and CDR2: SGHRS and YFSETQ. Losses at the gene ends were 2 bases for V and 0 bases for J; bases not matched to a gene: 4.

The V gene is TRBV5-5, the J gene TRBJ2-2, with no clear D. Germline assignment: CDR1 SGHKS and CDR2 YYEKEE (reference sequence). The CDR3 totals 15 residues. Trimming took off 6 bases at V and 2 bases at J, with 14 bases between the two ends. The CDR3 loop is CASISDKANTGELFF. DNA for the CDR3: TGTGCCAGCATTAGTGACAAGGCTAACACCGGGGAGCTGTTTTTT. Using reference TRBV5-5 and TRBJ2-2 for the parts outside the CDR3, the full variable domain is DAGVTQSPTHLIKTRGQQVTLRCSPISGHKSVSWYQQVLGQGPQFIFQYYEKEERGRGNFPDRFSARQFPNYSSELNVNALLLGDSALYLCASISDKANTGELFFGEGSRLTVL.

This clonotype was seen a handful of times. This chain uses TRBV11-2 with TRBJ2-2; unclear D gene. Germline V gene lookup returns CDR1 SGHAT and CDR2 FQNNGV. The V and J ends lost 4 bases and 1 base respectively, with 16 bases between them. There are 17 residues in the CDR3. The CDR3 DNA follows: TGTGCCAGCAGCTCCTTTACAGTATTCGTGAACACCGGGGAGCTGTTTTTT. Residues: CASSSFTVFVNTGELFF.

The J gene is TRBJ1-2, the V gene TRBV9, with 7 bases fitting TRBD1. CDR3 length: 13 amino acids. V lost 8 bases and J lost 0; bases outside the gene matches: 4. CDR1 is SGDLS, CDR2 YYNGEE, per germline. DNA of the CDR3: TGTGCCAGTACAGGGGACGCTAACTATGGCTACACCTTC. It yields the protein CASTGDANYGYTF.

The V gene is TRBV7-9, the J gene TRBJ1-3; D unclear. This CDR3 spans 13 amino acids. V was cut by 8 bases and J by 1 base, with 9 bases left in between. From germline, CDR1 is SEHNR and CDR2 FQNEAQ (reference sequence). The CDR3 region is CASLSNSGNTIYF. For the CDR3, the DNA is TGTGCCAGCCTGAGCAATTCTGGAAACACCATATATTTT.

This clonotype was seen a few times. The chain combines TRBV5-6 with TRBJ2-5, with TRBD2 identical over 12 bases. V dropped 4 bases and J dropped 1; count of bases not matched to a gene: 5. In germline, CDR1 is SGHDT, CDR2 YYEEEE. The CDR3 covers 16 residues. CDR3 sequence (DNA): TGTGCCAGCAGCCGTCGACTAGCGGGGGCCCAAGAGACCCAGTACTTC. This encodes CASSRRLAGAQETQYF.

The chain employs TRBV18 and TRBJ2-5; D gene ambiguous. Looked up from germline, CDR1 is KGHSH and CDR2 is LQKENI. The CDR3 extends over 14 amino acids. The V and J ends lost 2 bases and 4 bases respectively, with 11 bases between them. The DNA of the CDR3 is TGTGCCAGCTCACCAATGGCGACAACAGAGACCCAGTACTTC. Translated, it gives CASSPMATTETQYF. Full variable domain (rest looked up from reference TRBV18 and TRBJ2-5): NAGVMQNPRHLVRRRGQEARLRCSPMKGHSHVYWYRQLPEEGLKFMVYLQKENIIDESGMPKERFSAEFPKEGPSILRIQQVVRGDSAAYFCASSPMATTETQYFGPGTRLLVL.

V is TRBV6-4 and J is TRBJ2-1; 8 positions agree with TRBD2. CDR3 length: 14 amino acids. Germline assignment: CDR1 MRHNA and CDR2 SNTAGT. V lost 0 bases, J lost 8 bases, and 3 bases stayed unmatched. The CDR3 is CASSDSGGVDEQFF. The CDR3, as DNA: TGTGCCAGCAGTGACTCCGGGGGGGTGGATGAGCAGTTCTTC.

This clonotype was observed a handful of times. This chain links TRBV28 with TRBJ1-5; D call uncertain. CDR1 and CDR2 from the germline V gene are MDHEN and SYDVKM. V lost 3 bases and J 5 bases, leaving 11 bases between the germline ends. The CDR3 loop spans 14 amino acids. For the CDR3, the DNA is TGTGCCAGCAGTTTTGTGTACTCCCATCAGCCCCAGCATTTT. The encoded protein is CASSFVYSHQPQHF.

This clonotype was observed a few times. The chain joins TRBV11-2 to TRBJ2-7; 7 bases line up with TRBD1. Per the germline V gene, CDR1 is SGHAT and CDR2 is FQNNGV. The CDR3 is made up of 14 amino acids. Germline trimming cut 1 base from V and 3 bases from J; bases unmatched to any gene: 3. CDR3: CASSLVAGGYEQYV. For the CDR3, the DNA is TGTGCCAGCAGCTTAGTCGCAGGGGGCTACGAGCAGTACGTC.

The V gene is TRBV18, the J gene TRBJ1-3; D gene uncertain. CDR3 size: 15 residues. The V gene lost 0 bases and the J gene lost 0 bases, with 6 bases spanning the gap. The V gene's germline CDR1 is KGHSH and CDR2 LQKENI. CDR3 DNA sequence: TGTGCCAGCTCACCACCCTACTACTCTGGAAACACCATATATTTT. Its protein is CASSPPYYSGNTIYF.

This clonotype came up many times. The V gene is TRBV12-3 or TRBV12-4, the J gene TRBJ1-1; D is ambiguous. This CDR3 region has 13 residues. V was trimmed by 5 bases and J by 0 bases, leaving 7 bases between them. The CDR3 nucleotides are TGTGCCAGCAGTCAGACCGTGAACACTGAAGCTTTCTTT. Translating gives CASSQTVNTEAFF.

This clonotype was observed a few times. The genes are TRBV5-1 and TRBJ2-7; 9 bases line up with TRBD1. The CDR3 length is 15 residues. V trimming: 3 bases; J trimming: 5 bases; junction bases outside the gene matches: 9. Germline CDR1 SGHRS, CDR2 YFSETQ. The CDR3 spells CASSSTGQGLNEQYF. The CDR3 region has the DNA TGCGCCAGCAGCTCCACCGGACAGGGGTTGAACGAGCAGTACTTC.

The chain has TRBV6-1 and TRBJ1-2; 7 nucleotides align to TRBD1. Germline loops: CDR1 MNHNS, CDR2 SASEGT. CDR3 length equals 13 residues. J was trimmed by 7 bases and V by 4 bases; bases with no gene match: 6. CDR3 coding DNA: TGTGCCAGCAGTGCCGACAGGGTTCGTGGCTACACCTTC. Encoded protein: CASSADRVRGYTF.

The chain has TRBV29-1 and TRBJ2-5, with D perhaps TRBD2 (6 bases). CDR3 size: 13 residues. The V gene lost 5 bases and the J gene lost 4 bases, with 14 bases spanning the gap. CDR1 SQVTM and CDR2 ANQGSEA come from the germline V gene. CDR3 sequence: CSVCEGGPETQYF. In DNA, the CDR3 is TGCAGCGTTTGTGAGGGAGGTCCAGAGACCCAGTACTTC.

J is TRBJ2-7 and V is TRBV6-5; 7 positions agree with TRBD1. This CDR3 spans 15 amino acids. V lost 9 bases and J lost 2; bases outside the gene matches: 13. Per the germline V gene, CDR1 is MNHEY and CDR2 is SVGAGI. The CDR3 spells CASSDRDRFTYEQYF. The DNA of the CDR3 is TGTGCCAGTAGTGACCGGGACAGATTTACCTACGAGCAGTACTTC.

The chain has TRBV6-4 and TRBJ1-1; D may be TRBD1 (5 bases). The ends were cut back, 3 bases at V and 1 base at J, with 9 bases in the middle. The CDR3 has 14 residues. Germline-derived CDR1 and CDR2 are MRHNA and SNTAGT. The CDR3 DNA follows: TGTGCCAGCAGTGAGGACGGACAGAACACTGAAGCTTTCTTT. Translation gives CASSEDGQNTEAFF.

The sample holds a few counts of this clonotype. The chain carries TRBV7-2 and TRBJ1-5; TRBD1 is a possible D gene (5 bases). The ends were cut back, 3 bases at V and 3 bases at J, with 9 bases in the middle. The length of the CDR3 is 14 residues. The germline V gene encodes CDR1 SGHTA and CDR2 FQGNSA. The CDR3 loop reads CASSLAGPNQPQHF. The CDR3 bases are TGTGCCAGCAGCTTGGCAGGGCCCAATCAGCCCCAGCATTTT.

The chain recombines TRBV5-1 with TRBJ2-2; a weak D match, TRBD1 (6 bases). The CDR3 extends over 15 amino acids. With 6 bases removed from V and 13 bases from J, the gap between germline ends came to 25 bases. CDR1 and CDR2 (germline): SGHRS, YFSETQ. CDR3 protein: CASTQKQGRSAGLFF. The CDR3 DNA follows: TGCGCCAGCACCCAAAAACAGGGCAGGAGCGCGGGGCTGTTTTTT.

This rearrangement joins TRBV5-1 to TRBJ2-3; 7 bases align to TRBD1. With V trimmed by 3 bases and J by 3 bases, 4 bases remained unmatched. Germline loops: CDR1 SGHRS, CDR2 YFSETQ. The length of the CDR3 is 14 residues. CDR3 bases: TGCGCCAGCAGCTCCGGGACAGAGACAGATACGCAGTATTTT. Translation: CASSSGTETDTQYF.

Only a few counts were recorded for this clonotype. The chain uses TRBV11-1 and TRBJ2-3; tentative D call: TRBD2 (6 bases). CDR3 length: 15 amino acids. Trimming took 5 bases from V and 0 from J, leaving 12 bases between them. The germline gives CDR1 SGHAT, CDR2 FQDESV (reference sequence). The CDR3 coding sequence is TGTGCCAGCAGCGCTCCGGGACTGAGCACAGATACGCAGTATTTT. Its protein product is CASSAPGLSTDTQYF.

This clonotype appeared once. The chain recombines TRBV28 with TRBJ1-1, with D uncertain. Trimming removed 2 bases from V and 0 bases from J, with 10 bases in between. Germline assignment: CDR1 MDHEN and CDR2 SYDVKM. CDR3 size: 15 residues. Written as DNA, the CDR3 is TGTGCCAGCAGTTTACCCGGGATTATGAACACTGAAGCTTTCTTT. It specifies CASSLPGIMNTEAFF.

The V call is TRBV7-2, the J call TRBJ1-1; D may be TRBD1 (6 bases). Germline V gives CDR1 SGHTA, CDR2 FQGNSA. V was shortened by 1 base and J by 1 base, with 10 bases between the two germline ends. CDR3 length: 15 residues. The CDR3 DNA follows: TGTGCCAGCAGCTTAGAGGGGGGTCGGAACACTGAAGCTTTCTTT. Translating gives CASSLEGGRNTEAFF.

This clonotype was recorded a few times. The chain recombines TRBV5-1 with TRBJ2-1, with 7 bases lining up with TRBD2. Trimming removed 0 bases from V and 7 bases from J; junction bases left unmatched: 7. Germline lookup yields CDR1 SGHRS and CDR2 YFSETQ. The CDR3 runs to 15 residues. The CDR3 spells CASSLGRGGDNEQFF. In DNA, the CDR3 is TGCGCCAGCAGCTTGGGTCGGGGAGGGGATAATGAGCAGTTCTTC.

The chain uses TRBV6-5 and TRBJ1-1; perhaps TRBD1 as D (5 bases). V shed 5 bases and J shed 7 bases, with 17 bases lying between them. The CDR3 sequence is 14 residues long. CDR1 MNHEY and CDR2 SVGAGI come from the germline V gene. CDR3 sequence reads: CASSRDTGTFEAFF. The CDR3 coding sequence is TGTGCCAGCAGTCGAGACACCGGGACGTTTGAAGCTTTCTTT.

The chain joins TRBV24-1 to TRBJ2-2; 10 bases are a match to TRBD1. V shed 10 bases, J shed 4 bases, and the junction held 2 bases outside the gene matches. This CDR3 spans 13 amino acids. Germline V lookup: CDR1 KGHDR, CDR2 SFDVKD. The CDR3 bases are TGTGCCACGGGACAGGGGAGCACCGGGGAGCTGTTTTTT. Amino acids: CATGQGSTGELFF.

CDR3 residues: CASSFGRGQETQYF. CDR3 nucleotide sequence: TGCGCCAGCAGCTTCGGCAGGGGCCAAGAGACCCAGTACTTC. This rearrangement joins TRBV5-1 to TRBJ2-5; D is possibly TRBD1 (6 bases). This CDR3 is built from 14 residues. Trimming pared 2 bases from V and 1 base from J, leaving 9 bases between. Germline-derived CDR1 and CDR2 are SGHRS and YFSETQ.

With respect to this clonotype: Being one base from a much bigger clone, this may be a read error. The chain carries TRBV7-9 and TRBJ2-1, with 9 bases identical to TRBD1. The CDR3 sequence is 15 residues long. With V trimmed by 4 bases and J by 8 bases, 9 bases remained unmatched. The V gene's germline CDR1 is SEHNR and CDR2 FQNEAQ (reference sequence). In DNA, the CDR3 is TGTGCCAGCAGCTCTGGGACAGGGCCCCACGATGAGCAGTTCTTC. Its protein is CASSSGTGPHDEQFF.